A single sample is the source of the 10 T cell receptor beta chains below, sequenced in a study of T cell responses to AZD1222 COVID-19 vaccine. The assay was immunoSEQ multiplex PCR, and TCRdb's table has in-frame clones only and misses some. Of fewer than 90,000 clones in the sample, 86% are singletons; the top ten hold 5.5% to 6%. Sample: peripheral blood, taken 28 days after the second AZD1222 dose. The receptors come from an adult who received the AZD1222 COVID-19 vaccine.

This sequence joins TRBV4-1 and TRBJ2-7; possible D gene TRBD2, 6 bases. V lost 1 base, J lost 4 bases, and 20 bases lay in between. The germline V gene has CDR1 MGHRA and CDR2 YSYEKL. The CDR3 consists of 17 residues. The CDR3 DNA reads TGCGCCAGCAGCCAAGTGGGGCGGGACCCCGGGAAATACGAGCAGTACTTC. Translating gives CASSQVGRDPGKYEQYF.

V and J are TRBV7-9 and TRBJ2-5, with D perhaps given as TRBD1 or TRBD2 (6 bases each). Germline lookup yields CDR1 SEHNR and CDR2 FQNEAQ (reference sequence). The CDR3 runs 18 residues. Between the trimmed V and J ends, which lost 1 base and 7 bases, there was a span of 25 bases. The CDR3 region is CASSLGGARSPAWATQYF. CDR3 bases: TGTGCCAGCAGCTTAGGGGGGGCCAGATCTCCGGCCTGGGCGACCCAGTACTTC.

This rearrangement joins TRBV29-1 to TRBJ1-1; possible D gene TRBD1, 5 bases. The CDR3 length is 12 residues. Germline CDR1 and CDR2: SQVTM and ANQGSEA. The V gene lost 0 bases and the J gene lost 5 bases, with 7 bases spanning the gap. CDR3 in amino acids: CSVEEGRTEAFF. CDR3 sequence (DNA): TGCAGCGTTGAAGAGGGGCGGACTGAAGCTTTCTTT.

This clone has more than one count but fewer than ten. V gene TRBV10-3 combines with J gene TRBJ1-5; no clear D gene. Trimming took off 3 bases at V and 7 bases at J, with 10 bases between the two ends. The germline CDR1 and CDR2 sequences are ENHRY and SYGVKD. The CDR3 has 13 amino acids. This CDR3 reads CAISEGSGQPQHF. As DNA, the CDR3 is TGTGCCATCAGTGAAGGGTCAGGACAGCCCCAGCATTTT.

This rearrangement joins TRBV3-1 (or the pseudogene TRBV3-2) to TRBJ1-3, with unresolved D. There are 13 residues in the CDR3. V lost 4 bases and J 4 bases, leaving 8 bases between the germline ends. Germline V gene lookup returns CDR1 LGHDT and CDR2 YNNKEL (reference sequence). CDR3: CASSLDGGNTIYF. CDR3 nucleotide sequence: TGTGCCAGCAGCCTCGACGGGGGAAACACCATATATTTT.

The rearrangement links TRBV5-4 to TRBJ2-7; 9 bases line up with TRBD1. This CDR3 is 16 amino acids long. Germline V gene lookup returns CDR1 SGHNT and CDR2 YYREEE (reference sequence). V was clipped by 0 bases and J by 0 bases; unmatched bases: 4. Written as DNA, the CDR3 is TGTGCCAGCAGCTTGGGGGGGGACAGGGACTCCTACGAGCAGTACTTC. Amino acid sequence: CASSLGGDRDSYEQYF.

CDR3 sequence: CASSQARTGADEQYF. CDR3 nucleotides: TGCGCCAGCAGCCAAGCTCGGACAGGGGCTGACGAGCAGTACTTC. The V and J genes are TRBV4-1 and TRBJ2-7, with 9 bases aligning to TRBD1. The CDR3 is 15 residues long. In germline, CDR1 is MGHRA, CDR2 YSYEKL. Unmatched junction bases numbered 6, after V lost 1 base and J lost 5 bases.

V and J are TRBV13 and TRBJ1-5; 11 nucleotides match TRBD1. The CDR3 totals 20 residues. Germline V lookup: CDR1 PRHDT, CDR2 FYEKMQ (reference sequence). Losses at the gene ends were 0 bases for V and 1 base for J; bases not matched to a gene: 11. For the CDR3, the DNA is TGTGCCAGCAGCTTAGGCCTTAGGACAGGGGGCAGCAGGAGCAATCAGCCCCAGCATTTT. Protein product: CASSLGLRTGGSRSNQPQHF.

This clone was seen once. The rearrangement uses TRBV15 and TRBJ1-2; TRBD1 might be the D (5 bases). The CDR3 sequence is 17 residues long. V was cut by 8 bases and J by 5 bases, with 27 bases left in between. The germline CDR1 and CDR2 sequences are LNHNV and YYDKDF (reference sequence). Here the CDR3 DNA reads TGTGCCACCTCAGAAGGGTCAGGGAGCCTTTTGGGTTATGGCTACACCTTC. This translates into CATSEGSGSLLGYGYTF.

Here the CDR3 reads CASRGAREGETQYF. For the CDR3, the DNA is TGTGCCAGCAGGGGTGCGCGGGAGGGGGAGACCCAGTACTTC. The chain has TRBV7-9 and TRBJ2-5, with 9 bases that match TRBD2. Trimming took 6 bases from V and 5 from J; bases not matched to a gene: 7. Germline values: CDR1 SEHNR, CDR2 FQNEAQ (reference sequence). This CDR3 is built from 14 residues.